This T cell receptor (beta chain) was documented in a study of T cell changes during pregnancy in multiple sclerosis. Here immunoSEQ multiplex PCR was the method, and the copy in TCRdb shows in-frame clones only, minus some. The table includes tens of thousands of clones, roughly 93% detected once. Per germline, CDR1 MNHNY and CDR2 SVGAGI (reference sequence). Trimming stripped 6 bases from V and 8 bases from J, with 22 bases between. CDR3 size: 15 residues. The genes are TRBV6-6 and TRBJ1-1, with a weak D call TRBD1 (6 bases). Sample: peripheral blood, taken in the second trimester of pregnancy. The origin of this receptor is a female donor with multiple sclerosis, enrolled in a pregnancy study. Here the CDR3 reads CASSQDSTPSREAFF. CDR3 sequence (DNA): TGTGCCAGCAGCCAGGACAGTACACCGTCTAGGGAAGCTTTCTTT.